The rows below give T cell receptor beta chains drawn from one sample of a study of blood T cell repertoires in COVID-19. Sequencing was performed with immunoSEQ multiplex PCR; in TCRdb, only in-frame clones are kept and a portion is missing. The sample lists hundreds of thousands of clones, roughly 88% occurring once. The sample was peripheral blood. The receptor set was obtained from a woman aged 30 to 39 with acute or convalescent COVID-19. Both conserved end residues are part of each CDR3. The D gene is left open where the match is weak. Clone size appears in some rows only: once, few, many, or a class for an expanded clone.

clone size,J gene,V gene,D gene,CDR3 DNA,CDR3 protein
.,TRBJ2-7,TRBV9,TRBD1,TGTGCCAGCAGCGGGGGACAGGGGTTAAGCGAGCAGTACTTC,CASSGGQGLSEQYF
.,TRBJ2-2,TRBV14,.,TGTGCCAGCAGCCACCTACCAGGGACAACGCGTCCCGGGGAGCTGTTTTTT,CASSHLPGTTRPGELFF
.,TRBJ1-3,TRBV19,.,TGTGCCAGTAGTACCTCTCTCCGACGGGATTCATCTGGAAACACCATATATTTT,CASSTSLRRDSSGNTIYF
.,TRBJ2-7,TRBV6-2/TRBV6-3,.,TGTGCCAGCAGTACACGGGTCCTAGGGAGCTCCTACGAGCAGTACTTC,CASSTRVLGSSYEQYF
.,TRBJ1-2,TRBV12-3/TRBV12-4,.,TGTGCCAGCAGTGCCACTCCCCCCAGGGGCTACACCTTC,CASSATPPRGYTF
.,TRBJ2-7,TRBV29-1,TRBD1,TGCAGCGTTGAAGACCCCTTCGGACAGGGGAGCTCCTACGAGCAGTACTTC,CSVEDPFGQGSSYEQYF
.,TRBJ2-7,TRBV7-2,TRBD1,TGTGCCAGCAGCTTGGACAGGACCCTCTACGAGCAGTACTTC,CASSLDRTLYEQYF
.,TRBJ2-3,TRBV4-3,TRBD2,TGCGCCAGCAGCCACATTCCTGGGACTAGCGGCCGCACAGATACGCAGTATTTT,CASSHIPGTSGRTDTQYF
.,TRBJ1-5,TRBV6-6,TRBD1,TGTGCCAGCAGTTACTCGGACAGGGGGTTGGCAAAGCCCCAGCATTTT,CASSYSDRGLAKPQHF
.,TRBJ2-1,TRBV20-1,.,TGCAGTGCTAGTAATGTCCGGGAGAGGAGCTACAATGAGCAGTTCTTC,CSASNVRERSYNEQFF
.,TRBJ1-5,TRBV19,.,TGTGCCAGTAGTGTACAGGTTTATAGCAATCAGCCCCAGCATTTT,CASSVQVYSNQPQHF
once,TRBJ2-5,TRBV30,TRBD1,TGTGCCTGGAGGGCCGGGACAGGGGGCTTGTCGGCCCAGTACTTC,CAWRAGTGGLSAQYF
.,TRBJ2-5,TRBV7-2,.,TGTGCCAGCAGCGTGTGGACTCCCGGCGGGTTGGGCCAGTACTTC,CASSVWTPGGLGQYF
few,TRBJ1-1,TRBV19,TRBD1,TGTGCCAGTAGTAGCTGGGACAGTATAAACACTGAAGCTTTCTTT,CASSSWDSINTEAFF
.,TRBJ2-5,TRBV24-1,TRBD2,TGTGCCACCAGTGAGGGGACTAGCGGGAGTGCGGAGACCCAGTACTTC,CATSEGTSGSAETQYF
.,TRBJ1-2,TRBV19,.,TGTGCCAGTAGTATAAATACAGCGGGGGGCTATGGCTACACCTTC,CASSINTAGGYGYTF
.,TRBJ2-5,TRBV13,TRBD1,TGTGCCAGCAGTTCTAGACAGGGGGCGCTTCTAGAGACCCAGTACTTC,CASSSRQGALLETQYF
few,TRBJ2-2,TRBV6-5,TRBD2,TGTGCCACCGCTAGCGGGAGGGCCCGCACCGGGGAGCTGTTTTTT,CATASGRARTGELFF
.,TRBJ2-1,TRBV9,TRBD1,TGTGCCAGCAACCAGGGACAGGGCTCCTACAATGAGCAGTTCTTC,CASNQGQGSYNEQFF
.,TRBJ2-7,TRBV30,.,TGTGCCTGGAGGGTTTCGGGGGCCTACGAGCAGTACTTC,CAWRVSGAYEQYF
.,TRBJ2-1,TRBV10-1,.,TGCGCCAGCAGTGTGGCAGGGTCCCATGAGCAGTTCTTC,CASSVAGSHEQFF
.,TRBJ2-1,TRBV6-5,TRBD2,TGTGCCAGCAGCCCCCTGGGGGGGACCATATGGCAGTTCTTC,CASSPLGGTIWQFF
.,TRBJ2-7,TRBV27,TRBD1,TGTGCCAGCAGGTTAAACAGGGGCTCAGCAGCCGAGCAGTACTTC,CASRLNRGSAAEQYF
.,TRBJ2-3,TRBV6-2/TRBV6-3,TRBD2,TGTGCCAGCAGTCAAGGACTAGCTTCAGATACGCAGTATTTT,CASSQGLASDTQYF
once,TRBJ1-6,TRBV10-3,TRBD1,TGTGCCATCAGTGAAGGGACAGATCGTCGATCACCCCTCCACTTT,CAISEGTDRRSPLHF
.,TRBJ1-6,TRBV3-1/TRBV3-2,.,TGTGCCAGCAGCCAAGATGCGGGAGGCGTATCTTTTTATTCACCCCTCCACTTT,CASSQDAGGVSFYSPLHF